This T cell receptor (beta chain) was identified in a study of blood T cell repertoires in COVID-19. Across the study: The United States, Italy and Spain supplied acute and convalescent COVID-19 samples.

CDR1 and CDR2 (germline): SQVTM, ANQGSEA. This CDR3 is built from 15 residues. V dropped 4 bases and J dropped 0; count of bases not matched to a gene: 5. The repertoire was sequenced with immunoSEQ multiplex PCR; TCRdb's copy has only in-frame clones and lacks some. The sample contains approximately 110,000 clones, 85% of which appear only once. The sequencing sample was made of peripheral blood. The receptor's source is a human donor in a cohort sampled during active COVID-19. The chain employs TRBV29-1 and TRBJ1-4; 7 nucleotides line up with TRBD1. The CDR3 DNA reads as TGCAGCGTTGTTCTCCAGGGGGCAACTAATGAAAAACTGTTTTTT. Translation: CSVVLQGATNEKLFF.